Shown below are 5 T cell receptor beta chains from a single sample sequenced in a study of blood T cell repertoires in COVID-19. Method: immunoSEQ multiplex PCR; TCRdb's copy keeps in-frame clones and lacks some. The table shows some 200,000 clones, with 82% occurring only once. The material sequenced was PBMCs or T cells enriched from blood (not recorded which). The receptors shown here come from a woman aged 60-70 years with acute COVID-19.

This chain joins TRBV7-9 and TRBJ1-2; D perhaps matches TRBD1 (5 bases). Per the germline V gene, CDR1 is SEHNR and CDR2 is FQNEAQ (reference sequence). Trimming removed 4 bases at V and 4 bases at J, with 13 bases between. CDR3 length: 14 residues. The CDR3 DNA sequence: TGTGCCAGCAGCTCGGGAGGGGTAGGCTATGGCTACACCTTC. Its protein product is CASSSGGVGYGYTF.

This clone was seen a handful of times. With a much larger clone just one base away, this may be a read error. The same CDR3 arises from other DNA sequences in this sample as well. This chain connects TRBV9 to TRBJ1-1; D is perhaps TRBD1 (5 bases). The V and J ends lost 4 bases and 2 bases respectively, with 30 bases between them. This CDR3 contains 20 residues. Germline CDR1 reads SGDLS; CDR2 reads YYNGEE. The CDR3, as DNA: TGTGCCAGCAGCCCGAGGATGGGGACTGGGGTGGGAAGGGGTAACACTGAAGCTTTCTTT. Amino acid sequence: CASSPRMGTGVGRGNTEAFF.

The chain is built from TRBV7-2 and TRBJ2-1; D possibly corresponds to TRBD1 (6 bases). Per the germline V gene, CDR1 is SGHTA and CDR2 is FQGNSA. The CDR3 extends over 14 amino acids. V was clipped by 7 bases and J by 6 bases, with 16 bases between them. CDR3 sequence: CASNQQGPRNEQFF. The DNA for the CDR3 is TGTGCCAGCAACCAACAGGGTCCCCGCAATGAGCAGTTCTTC.

This chain joins TRBV21-1 and TRBJ1-5; the D call in the table, TRBD1, was not verified against the DNA. TRBV21-1 is a known pseudogene. The CDR3 is 16 amino acids. The CDR3 bases are TGTGCCAGCGGGGGACAGGGGGCGCGGAGCAATCAGCCCCAGCATTTT. Its translation is CASGGQGARSNQPQHF.

The chain has TRBV14 and TRBJ1-2; the match to TRBD1 covers 8 bases. V was clipped by 4 bases and J by 5 bases; unmatched bases: 6. Looked up from germline, CDR1 is SGHDN and CDR2 is FVKESK. CDR3 length: 14 amino acids. Here the CDR3 reads CASSPPGQVYGYTF. In DNA, the CDR3 is TGTGCCAGCAGCCCTCCGGGACAGGTTTATGGCTACACCTTC.